The clone carrying this T cell receptor (beta chain) came up many times. V dropped 1 base and J dropped 1 base, with 8 bases sitting between them. Germline CDR1 reads MDHEN; CDR2 reads SYDVKM. The CDR3 consists of 14 residues. This specimen comes from a study of T cells in Graves' hyperthyroidism and ophthalmopathy. From RNA transcripts, TCR beta CDR3 regions were amplified. The TCR CDR3 first-round RT-PCR relied on the HTBI primer set. One entry per CDR3 protein, called by TCRdb with MiXCR from the multiplex PCR reads. The sample records 300,000 to 450,000 distinct CDR3 sequences, about 14% being singletons.

The TCR originated in a young woman with Graves' ophthalmopathy. The rearrangement uses TRBV28 and TRBJ2-7; tentative D call: TRBD1 (5 bases). The sample was blood. DNA of the CDR3: TGTGCCAGCAGTTTATTAGGGGTATCCTACGAGCAGTACTTC. It codes for CASSLLGVSYEQYF.